A selection of T cell receptor beta chains follows, all from one sample in a study of cytomegalovirus exposure and HLA in healthy donors. TCRdb's table, derived via immunoSEQ multiplex PCR, lists solely in-frame clones and lacks some. The top ten clones hold around 3.6% of a sample with roughly 100,000 clones, approximately 86% of them seen once. The sample comprised PBMCs. Receptors were obtained from a woman under 30 in good health and CMV-seropositive. The CDR3 runs from the conserved cysteine through the conserved F or W. The D gene is left open where the match is weak. The size of a clone is reported for some rows only, either as once, few or many, or as a class for expanded clones.

abundance	d_gene	j_gene	v_gene	CDR3aa	CDR3nt
-	TRBD1	TRBJ2-3	TRBV28	CATGTGYDTQYF	TGTGCCACCGGGACAGGGTACGATACGCAGTATTTT
-	-	TRBJ2-3	TRBV2	CASSVMGPTDTQYF	TGTGCCAGCAGTGTGATGGGGCCCACAGATACGCAGTATTTT
-	-	TRBJ2-7	TRBV30	CAWRGQGHEQYF	TGTGCCTGGAGGGGCCAGGGCCACGAGCAGTACTTC
once	-	TRBJ2-7	TRBV7-9	CASSLWGSARSEQYF	TGTGCCAGCAGCTTATGGGGCAGCGCGCGGTCCGAGCAGTACTTC
few	-	TRBJ1-1	TRBV18	CASSSADMAGTEAFF	TGTGCCAGCTCATCGGCGGACATGGCGGGGACTGAAGCTTTCTTT
-	TRBD2	TRBJ2-3	TRBV9	CASSVVGRTSANTQYF	TGTGCCAGCAGCGTAGTAGGGAGGACTAGCGCAAATACGCAGTATTTT
-	-	TRBJ2-4	TRBV5-1	CASSLEPGVAKNIQYF	TGCGCCAGCAGCTTGGAACCAGGGGTGGCCAAAAACATTCAGTACTTC
-	-	TRBJ2-2	TRBV10-3	CAISESYGNGELFF	TGTGCCATCAGTGAGTCTTACGGTAACGGGGAGCTGTTTTTT
-	-	TRBJ1-2	TRBV9	CASSVAKGSPGYTF	TGTGCCAGCAGCGTAGCTAAGGGGTCCCCTGGCTACACCTTC
-	-	TRBJ1-1	TRBV29-1	CSAFPEAFF	TGCAGCGCGTTTCCTGAAGCTTTCTTT
-	-	TRBJ1-2	TRBV6-1	CASSEAIAGPYGYTF	TGTGCCAGCAGTGAAGCCATAGCAGGGCCCTATGGCTACACCTTC
-	-	TRBJ1-6	TRBV14	CASRMSSYNSPLHF	TGTGCCAGCAGGATGAGCTCCTATAATTCACCCCTCCACTTT
-	TRBD2	TRBJ2-2	TRBV27	CASSLSLAGRTGELFF	TGTGCCAGCAGTTTGTCCCTAGCGGGGCGCACCGGGGAGCTGTTTTTT
once	-	TRBJ1-2	TRBV4-1	CASSRRGADGFGYTF	TGCGCCAGCAGCCGCAGGGGCGCCGATGGTTTTGGCTACACCTTC
once	-	TRBJ1-1	TRBV6-5	CASSYSMSTEAFF	TGTGCCAGCAGTTACTCGATGAGTACTGAAGCTTTCTTT
-	TRBD1	TRBJ2-5	TRBV28	CASRQGAGETQYF	TGTGCCAGCAGGCAGGGGGCCGGGGAGACCCAGTACTTC
-	TRBD1	TRBJ2-7	TRBV7-9	CASSSGTGAHEQYF	TGTGCCAGCAGCTCCGGGACAGGGGCCCACGAGCAGTACTTC
-	-	TRBJ2-7	TRBV7-9	CASSSPRASVEQYF	TGTGCCAGCAGCTCCCCACGGGCTAGCGTTGAGCAGTACTTC
-	-	TRBJ2-5	TRBV4-1	CASSQASRGTQYF	TGCGCCAGCAGCCAAGCTAGCCGAGGGACCCAGTACTTC
-	TRBD1	TRBJ1-2	TRBV6-1	CASSEADRDYGYTF	TGTGCCAGCAGTGAAGCGGACAGGGACTATGGCTACACCTTC
-	-	TRBJ2-1	TRBV7-8	CASSQLLRGGGAYNEQFF	TGTGCCAGCAGCCAACTCTTGAGGGGAGGGGGGGCCTACAATGAGCAGTTCTTC
-	TRBD1	TRBJ1-3	TRBV2	CASGWTGTANTIYF	TGTGCCAGCGGATGGACAGGGACGGCCAACACCATATATTTT
-	TRBD2	TRBJ2-1	TRBV18	CASSPGGGVHEQFF	TGTGCCAGCTCACCTGGCGGGGGGGTACATGAGCAGTTCTTC
once	-	TRBJ2-7	TRBV4-1	CASSQDASRAYEQYF	TGCGCCAGCAGCCAAGACGCCAGCCGGGCCTACGAGCAGTACTTC
-	-	TRBJ1-2	TRBV30	CAWSKNYRDYGYTF	TGTGCCTGGAGTAAGAATTACAGGGACTATGGCTACACCTTC
-	-	TRBJ2-3	TRBV9	CASSVGGASTDTQYF	TGTGCCAGCAGCGTCGGCGGGGCTAGCACAGATACGCAGTATTTT
-	-	TRBJ1-2	TRBV5-1	CASSLSGGNGYTF	TGCGCCAGCAGCTTGAGTGGGGGCAATGGCTACACCTTC
once	TRBD2	TRBJ2-1	TRBV5-1	CASSSLWGGDNEQFF	TGCGCCAGCAGCTCCCTATGGGGGGGGGACAATGAGCAGTTCTTC
once	TRBD1	TRBJ2-5	TRBV2	CATLGTGGKTQYF	TGTGCCACCCTAGGGACAGGGGGTAAGACCCAGTACTTC
-	TRBD2	TRBJ2-1	TRBV27	CASSSRKPSGSSYNEQFF	TGTGCCAGCAGTTCGCGAAAACCTAGCGGGAGCTCCTACAATGAGCAGTTCTTC
-	-	TRBJ1-3	TRBV5-4	CASSWAQGISGNTIYF	TGTGCCAGCAGCTGGGCACAGGGAATATCGGGAAACACCATATATTTT
-	-	TRBJ1-1	TRBV27	CASSLVGGTEAFF	TGTGCCAGCAGTTTGGTAGGGGGCACTGAAGCTTTCTTT
once	-	TRBJ1-1	TRBV5-1	CASSLANVGLGSEAFF	TGCGCCAGCAGCTTGGCCAATGTAGGTTTAGGGAGTGAAGCTTTCTTT
-	-	TRBJ1-2	TRBV5-6	CASSLKGYGYTF	TGTGCCAGCAGCTTGAAGGGGTACGGCTACACCTTC
-	-	TRBJ1-2	TRBV27	CASSLGGIYGYTF	TGTGCCAGCAGTTTAGGAGGAATCTATGGCTACACCTTC
-	-	TRBJ2-2	TRBV11-2	CASSLVPGYTGELFF	TGTGCCAGCAGCTTAGTACCCGGGTACACCGGGGAGCTGTTTTTT
-	TRBD1	TRBJ1-5	TRBV9	CASSAGTGSQPQHF	TGTGCCAGCAGCGCGGGGACAGGTAGTCAGCCCCAGCATTTT
-	-	TRBJ1-1	TRBV7-9	CASSFAGLNTEAFF	TGTGCCAGCAGCTTCGCAGGGCTGAACACTGAAGCTTTCTTT
-	TRBD1	TRBJ1-2	TRBV9	CASSVATTGGDYGYTF	TGTGCCAGCAGCGTAGCTACGACAGGGGGCGACTATGGCTACACCTTC
-	TRBD2	TRBJ2-7	TRBV11-3	CASSPLGGIGEQYF	TGTGCCAGCAGCCCCCTGGGAGGGATCGGCGAGCAGTACTTC
-	TRBD2	TRBJ2-1	TRBV5-1	CASSRGLAGVDPSYNEQFF	TGCGCCAGCAGCAGGGGACTAGCGGGAGTCGACCCCTCCTACAATGAGCAGTTCTTC
few	TRBD2	TRBJ2-1	TRBV19	CASRLAGSEQFF	TGTGCCAGTAGACTAGCGGGAAGTGAGCAGTTCTTC
-	TRBD2	TRBJ2-7	TRBV7-8	CASSLGSGRASSYEQYF	TGTGCCAGCAGCTTAGGAAGCGGGAGGGCGTCCTCCTACGAGCAGTACTTC
-	-	TRBJ2-1	TRBV11-1	CASSLLHRVPYNEQFF	TGTGCCAGCAGCTTACTCCACAGGGTCCCCTACAATGAGCAGTTCTTC
-	TRBD1	TRBJ2-2	TRBV10-1	CASSDRVTGELFF	TGCGCCAGCAGCGACAGGGTCACCGGGGAGCTGTTTTTT
-	-	TRBJ1-3	TRBV6-1	CASSETRTGNTIYF	TGTGCCAGCAGTGAAACTAGAACTGGAAACACCATATATTTT